The following is a TCR beta chain sequence with its context. Its antigen is still unknown. Sequencing was performed with immunoSEQ multiplex PCR; in TCRdb, only in-frame clones are kept and a portion is missing. The data show fewer than 110,000 clones, with around 84% seen just once and approximately 2.9% held by the top ten. The sample is drawn from a study of T cell clones after liver transplantation. About the study: Third-party-reactive TCRbeta sequences from pre-transplant mixed lymphocyte reactions served as antigen-independent comparators. Three of eight recipients were HCV-positive; others had non-autoimmune, non-viral indications. Whole-study findings and limits: In 5 of 8 subjects, circulating graft-donor-reactive CD4 TCRbeta sequences fell significantly after transplant.

This TCR was sampled from a human patient who received a liver transplant. Some T cells may have originated in the graft donor. Sequenced material: CD4+ T cells from blood, taken approximately 50 months after liver transplant.

In DNA, the CDR3 is TGTGCCAGCACCTCGGGGCCTATATTGACCAATGAGCAGTTCTTC. Its protein product is CASTSGPILTNEQFF. The rearrangement links TRBV5-4 to TRBJ2-1; D tentatively fits TRBD1 or TRBD2 (5 bases each). CDR3 length: 15 amino acids. The V end was cut by 6 bases, the J end by 6 bases, with 19 bases between. Per germline, CDR1 SGHNT and CDR2 YYREEE (reference sequence).